Here is one T cell receptor (beta chain) with its context. What it binds is unknown. The CDR3 spans 16 residues. The V segment lost 1 base and the J segment 2 bases; nucleotides outside the gene matches: 6. CDR1 is SGHDT and CDR2 is YYEEEE in the germline V gene. The record originates from a study of vaccination effects on CD4 cells after COVID-19. Assay used: immunoSEQ multiplex PCR; TCRdb lists only in-frame clones, some missing. The data show 55,000 to 90,000 clones, with roughly two thirds seen just once and under 6% held by the top ten. ViraFEST assay sequencing came after antigen-specific CD4+ T cells were expanded with viral peptide pools. Subsequent to a culture period of around eleven days, CD4+ T cells were isolated. PCR showed that the person got SARS-CoV-2 infection at some point between March and December 2020.

The V call is TRBV5-6, the J call TRBJ2-7; TRBD2 agrees at 10 bases. This TCR came from a human donor who had a prior SARS-CoV-2 infection. This specimen was CD4+ T cells from PBMCs cultured with HIV peptides, taken before COVID-19 vaccination. Noted subset: HIV-1 Nef peptide pool negative control/reference culture. The DNA for the CDR3 is TGTGCCAGCAGCTTGTTAGTAGCGGGAGGCCCCTACGAGCAGTACTTC. Amino acids: CASSLLVAGGPYEQYF.